This T cell receptor beta chain originates from a study of shared clonotypes between healthy human individuals. General study results and limits: Donor clonotype sharing was expected to depend on sequencing depth. The genetic and exposure-history diversity represented was limited by few donors.

Positive CCR7 selection of CD45RO-negative cells yielded the naive CD8 cells, and terminally differentiated effector memory CD45RA+ cells were excluded. All the donors were Caucasian adults who lived in Nashville, Tennessee. With regard to this clone: Its target is unknown. One junction end does not reproduce the germline sequence, and a read error may be involved.

Libraries were prepared by immunoSEQ multiplex PCR; TCRdb keeps only in-frame clonotypes and omits some of them. The sample includes roughly 770,000 clones, 90% to 97% seen only once; the top ten take less than 0.25%. Germline V CDR1 and CDR2: SGHDN, FVKESK. The CDR3 is 9 residues long. The sequenced sample consisted of naive CD8+ T cells sorted from blood. The chain combines TRBV14 with TRBJ1-2; 7 bases are a match to TRBD1. The source is a man in his thirties or forties in good health. For the CDR3, the DNA is TGTGCCAGCAGCCCCTGGGACAGCTTC. Its protein is CASSPWDSF.